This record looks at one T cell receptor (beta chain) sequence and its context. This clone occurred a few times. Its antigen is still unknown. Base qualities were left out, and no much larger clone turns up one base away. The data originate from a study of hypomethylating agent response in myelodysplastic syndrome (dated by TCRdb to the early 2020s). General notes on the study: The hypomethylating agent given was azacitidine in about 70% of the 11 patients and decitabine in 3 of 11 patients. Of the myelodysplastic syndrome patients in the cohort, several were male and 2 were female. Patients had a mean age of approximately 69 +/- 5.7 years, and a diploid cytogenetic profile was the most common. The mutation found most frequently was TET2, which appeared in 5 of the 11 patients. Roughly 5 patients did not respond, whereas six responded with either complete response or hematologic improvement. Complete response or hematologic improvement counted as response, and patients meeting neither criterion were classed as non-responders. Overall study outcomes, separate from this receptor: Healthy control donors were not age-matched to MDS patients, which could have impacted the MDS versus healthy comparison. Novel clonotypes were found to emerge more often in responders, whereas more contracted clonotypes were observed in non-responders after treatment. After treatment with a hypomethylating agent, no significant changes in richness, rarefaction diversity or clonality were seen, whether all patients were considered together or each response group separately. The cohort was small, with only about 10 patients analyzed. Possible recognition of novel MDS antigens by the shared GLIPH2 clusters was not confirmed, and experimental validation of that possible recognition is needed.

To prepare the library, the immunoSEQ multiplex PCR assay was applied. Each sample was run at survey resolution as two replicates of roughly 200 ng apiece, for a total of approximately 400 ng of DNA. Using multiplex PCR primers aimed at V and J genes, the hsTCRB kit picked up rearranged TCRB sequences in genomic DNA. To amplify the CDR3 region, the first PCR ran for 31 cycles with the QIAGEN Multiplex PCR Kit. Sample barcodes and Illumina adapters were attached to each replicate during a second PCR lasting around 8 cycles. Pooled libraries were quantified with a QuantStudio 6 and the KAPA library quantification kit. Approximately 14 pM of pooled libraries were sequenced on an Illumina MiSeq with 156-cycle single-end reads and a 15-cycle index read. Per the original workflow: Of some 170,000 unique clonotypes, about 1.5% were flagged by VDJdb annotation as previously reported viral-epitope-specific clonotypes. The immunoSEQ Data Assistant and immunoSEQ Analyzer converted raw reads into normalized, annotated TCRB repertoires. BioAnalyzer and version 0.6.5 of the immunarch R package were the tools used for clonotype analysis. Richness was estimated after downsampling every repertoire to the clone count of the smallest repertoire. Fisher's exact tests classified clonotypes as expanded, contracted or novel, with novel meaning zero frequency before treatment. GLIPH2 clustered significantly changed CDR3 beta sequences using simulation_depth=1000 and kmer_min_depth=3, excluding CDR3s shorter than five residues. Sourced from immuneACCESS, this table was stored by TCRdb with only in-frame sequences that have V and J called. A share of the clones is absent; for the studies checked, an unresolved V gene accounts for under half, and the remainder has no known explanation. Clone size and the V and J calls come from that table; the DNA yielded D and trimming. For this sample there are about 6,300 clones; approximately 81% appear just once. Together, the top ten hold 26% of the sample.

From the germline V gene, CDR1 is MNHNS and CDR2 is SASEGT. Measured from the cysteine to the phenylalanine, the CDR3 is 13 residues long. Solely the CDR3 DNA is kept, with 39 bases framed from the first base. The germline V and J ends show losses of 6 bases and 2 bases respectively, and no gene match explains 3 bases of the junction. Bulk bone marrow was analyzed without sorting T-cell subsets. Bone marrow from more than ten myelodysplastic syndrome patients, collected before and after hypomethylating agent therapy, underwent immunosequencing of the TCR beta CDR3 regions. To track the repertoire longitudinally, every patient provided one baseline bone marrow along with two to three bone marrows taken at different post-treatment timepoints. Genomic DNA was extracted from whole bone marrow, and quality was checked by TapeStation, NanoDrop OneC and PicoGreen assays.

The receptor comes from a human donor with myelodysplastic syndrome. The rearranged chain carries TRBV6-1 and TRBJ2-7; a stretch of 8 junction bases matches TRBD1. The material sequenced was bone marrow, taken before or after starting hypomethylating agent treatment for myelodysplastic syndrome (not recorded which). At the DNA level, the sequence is TGTGCCAGCAGGACGACAGGGGCCTACGAGCAGTACTTC. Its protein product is CASRTTGAYEQYF.